The 16 T cell receptor beta chains below all came from one sample that was sequenced in a study of immune heterogeneity within non-small cell lung tumors. Template material comprised bulk tumor genomic DNA at 450 to 600 ng per sample. Several biopsies per primary tumor, spaced far apart, were taken during surgery. Before undergoing curative surgery, patients had newly diagnosed non-small cell lung cancer that was untreated. Multiplex PCR amplified TCR beta CDR3 with 32 V and 13 J primers. TCRdb itself ran the multiplex PCR reads through MiXCR, one entry per CDR3 protein. The sample lists a few thousand distinct CDR3 sequences, roughly a quarter occurring once. The sample was lung tumor tissue. The receptors here all came from a man in his sixties with non-small cell lung cancer.

This sequence joins TRBV9 and TRBJ2-7, with 8 nucleotides matching TRBD2. V shed 5 bases, J shed 5 bases, and the junction held 9 bases outside the gene matches. Germline values: CDR1 SGDLS, CDR2 YYNGEE. The CDR3 runs to 14 residues. CDR3 loop: CASRVTSGADEQYF. CDR3 sequence (DNA): TGTGCCAGCAGAGTAACTAGCGGAGCAGACGAGCAGTACTTC.

This clonotype is medium-sized in the sample. This chain links TRBV6-2 or TRBV6-3 with TRBJ2-7; 9 bases align to TRBD1. The CDR3 is made up of 14 amino acids. V shed 4 bases and J 9 bases; nucleotides not matched to a gene: 10. The germline CDR1 and CDR2 sequences are MNHEY and SVGEGT. CDR3 sequence (DNA): TGTGCCAGCAGTTTCCCGGGACAGGGATTTGGGCAGTACTTC. It yields the protein CASSFPGQGFGQYF.

There are a few counts of this clonotype. V usage is TRBV28 and J usage is TRBJ2-5; tentative D call: TRBD1 (6 bases). This CDR3 contains 16 residues. The V gene lost 1 base and the J gene lost 5 bases, with 17 bases spanning the gap. In germline, CDR1 is MDHEN, CDR2 SYDVKM. The CDR3 region is CASSLSRGLWGETQYF. In DNA, the CDR3 is TGTGCCAGCAGTTTATCCAGGGGTTTGTGGGGGGAGACCCAGTACTTC.

In this sample, this clonotype is medium-sized. The rearrangement links TRBV6-1 to TRBJ2-1; TRBD2 aligns across 9 bases. The germline gives CDR1 MNHNS, CDR2 SASEGT. The CDR3 sequence is 13 residues long. The junction had 6 bases not matched to a gene; V was cut back by 7 bases and J by 8 bases. The CDR3 protein is CASTGTSLDEQFF. CDR3 sequence (DNA): TGTGCCAGCACCGGGACTAGCTTAGATGAGCAGTTCTTC.

The chain has TRBV6-1 and TRBJ2-1; the match to TRBD2 covers 9 bases. The CDR3 covers 16 residues. V dropped 10 bases and J dropped 5; count of bases not matched to a gene: 15. Germline V gene lookup returns CDR1 MNHNS and CDR2 SASEGT. Here the CDR3 reads CATAPGDPSGNNEQFF. The DNA for the CDR3 is TGTGCCACGGCCCCGGGAGACCCTAGCGGGAACAATGAGCAGTTCTTC.

This clonotype came up once. A much larger clone sits a single nucleotide away, making a read error possible. V gene TRBV19 combines with J gene TRBJ2-7; D ambiguous. V was cut by 9 bases and J by 6 bases, with 21 bases left in between. CDR1 and CDR2 (germline): LNHDA, SQIVND (reference sequence). The length of the CDR3 is 14 residues. CDR3 sequence (DNA): TGTGCCAGCGCCCCGAACCAAATCAAGTCCGAGCAGTACTTC. Its translation: CASAPNQIKSEQYF.

This chain links TRBV20-1 with TRBJ2-7; 10 nucleotides agree with TRBD1. CDR1 and CDR2 (germline): DFQATT, SNEGSKA (reference sequence). The CDR3 totals 16 residues. V shed 0 bases, J shed 3 bases, and the junction held 8 bases outside the gene matches. CDR3 coding DNA: TGCAGTGCTAGAGATTCCGGACAGGGGGAGATCTACGAGCAGTACTTC. Translation: CSARDSGQGEIYEQYF.

The chain employs TRBV9 and TRBJ2-3, with 7 bases lining up with TRBD1. V trimming: 4 bases; J trimming: 3 bases; junction bases outside the gene matches: 5. CDR1 and CDR2 (germline): SGDLS, YYNGEE. This CDR3 spans 14 amino acids. CDR3 in amino acids: CASSQGDVTDTQYF. As DNA, the CDR3 is TGTGCCAGCAGCCAGGGGGACGTAACAGATACGCAGTATTTT.

By share, this clonotype counts as medium-sized. The chain employs TRBV19 and TRBJ2-5; 8 positions agree with TRBD1. Trimming removed 5 bases from V and 2 bases from J; junction bases left unmatched: 4. CDR1 and CDR2 (germline): LNHDA, SQIVND (reference sequence). The CDR3 has 14 amino acids. CDR3 amino acids: CASSPGGPQETQYF. DNA of the CDR3: TGTGCCAGTAGTCCAGGGGGCCCTCAAGAGACCCAGTACTTC.

This clonotype is labeled medium-sized (0.01 to 0.1%). V gene TRBV6-1 combines with J gene TRBJ2-1; D may be TRBD1 (7 bases). Trimming pared 6 bases from V and 3 bases from J, leaving 15 bases between. The CDR3 is 15 amino acids. Germline V gene data show CDR1 as MNHNS and CDR2 as SASEGT. CDR3 nucleotide sequence: TGTGCCAGCAGCCGGGGGACAGCAATCTACAATGAGCAGTTCTTC. Its protein is CASSRGTAIYNEQFF.

The rearrangement joins TRBV6-1 to TRBJ1-4; D is ambiguous. CDR1 MNHNS and CDR2 SASEGT come from the germline V gene. CDR3 size: 14 residues. V gave up 5 bases and J gave up 3 bases, with 10 bases separating them. CDR3 sequence reads: CASSFLASNEKLFF. In DNA, the CDR3 is TGTGCCAGCAGTTTCTTGGCCTCTAATGAAAAACTGTTTTTT.

This clonotype was observed a few times. V and J are TRBV6-2 or TRBV6-3 and TRBJ2-5; the D is unclear. The V end was cut by 0 bases, the J end by 5 bases, with 4 bases between. CDR3 length: 12 amino acids. Germline V gives CDR1 MNHEY, CDR2 SVGEGT. The CDR3 DNA reads as TGTGCCAGCAGTTACTCCAGGGAGACCCAGTACTTC. This gives the protein CASSYSRETQYF.

Judged by abundance, this clonotype is medium-sized. The chain uses TRBV20-1 and TRBJ2-7; D uncertain. The length of the CDR3 is 11 residues. CDR1 and CDR2 (germline): DFQATT, SNEGSKA (reference sequence). V lost 2 bases, J lost 4 bases, and 6 bases lay in between. CDR3 region: CSARKGYEQYF. CDR3 bases: TGCAGTGCTAGAAAGGGTTACGAGCAGTACTTC.

In its sample, this clonotype is medium-sized (0.01 to 0.1%). CDR3 nucleotides: TGTGCCAGCAGCTTGAATTTTAGGGACAGGGGCTACGAGCAGTACTTC. Translated: CASSLNFRDRGYEQYF. The chain couples TRBV5-4 to TRBJ2-7; 10 nucleotides line up with TRBD1. The trim removed 1 base at V and 3 bases at J, leaving 7 bases unmatched. This CDR3 is built from 16 residues. Germline-derived CDR1 and CDR2 are SGHNT and YYREEE (reference sequence).

For this clonotype: One end of the junction varies from germline; a read error may be responsible. The J gene is TRBJ2-7, the V gene TRBV3-1; 7 bases align to TRBD1. Germline lookup yields CDR1 LGHDT and CDR2 YNNKEL (reference sequence). The CDR3 sequence is 13 residues long. CDR3 amino acids: CASSQGQGSEQHF. CDR3 nucleotides: TGTGCCAGCAGCCAAGGACAGGGTAGCGAGCAGCACTTC.

By share of the sample, this clonotype is medium-sized. V usage is TRBV6-5 and J usage is TRBJ1-3, with 7 bases fitting TRBD1. The CDR3 has 16 residues. CDR1 is MNHEY and CDR2 is SVGAGI in the germline V gene. The ends lost 0 bases at V and 2 bases at J; junction bases unmatched: 4. The DNA of the CDR3 is TGTGCCAGCAGTTACTCCGAAACAGGGGCTGGAAACACCATATATTTT. Residues: CASSYSETGAGNTIYF.